These 14 T cell receptor beta chains share one sample of origin, sequenced in a study of CD8+ T cells in alopecia areata. Reverse transcription of extracted RNA yielded cDNA, which provided the sequencing template. Here immunoSEQ multiplex PCR was the method, and the copy in TCRdb shows in-frame clones only, minus some. The table includes about 200,000 clones, approximately 60% detected once. Described treatment: oral pan-JAK inhibitor, 5-10 mg twice daily. This specimen consisted of CD4+ T cells sorted from blood, obtained at week 4, from a patient treated with tofacitinib. These receptors all stem from a human donor with alopecia areata.

This rearrangement joins TRBV5-1 to TRBJ2-5; a possible D gene is TRBD2 (6 bases). The V end was cut by 0 bases, the J end by 2 bases, with 17 bases between. In germline, CDR1 is SGHRS, CDR2 YFSETQ. There are 17 residues in the CDR3. The CDR3 nucleotides are TGCGCCAGCAGCTTGGGAGGGTATGGCGGGGCACAAGAGACCCAGTACTTC. Protein: CASSLGGYGGAQETQYF.

Remarks on this clone: Other DNA sequences in this specimen translate into the identical CDR3. The chain combines TRBV20-1 with TRBJ2-5; D call uncertain. This CDR3 region has 11 residues. V dropped 5 bases and J dropped 4 bases, with 8 bases sitting between them. The V gene's germline CDR1 is DFQATT and CDR2 SNEGSKA (reference sequence). Here the CDR3 reads CSASGGETQYF. As DNA, the CDR3 is TGCAGTGCTTCGGGTGGAGAGACCCAGTACTTC.

This clone was counted a few times. The J gene is TRBJ2-7, the V gene TRBV28; tentatively, D is TRBD1 or TRBD2 (5 bases each). CDR3 length: 16 residues. The V gene's germline CDR1 is MDHEN and CDR2 SYDVKM. V lost 5 bases and J lost 3, with 20 bases in between. The CDR3: CASSLLPGTSNYEQYF. CDR3 DNA: TGTGCCAGCAGTCTACTACCCGGGACCAGCAACTACGAGCAGTACTTC.

The V and J genes are TRBV6-5 and TRBJ1-2, with D perhaps TRBD1 (6 bases). V lost 4 bases to trimming and J lost 4 bases, with 13 bases between them. Germline V gene sequence: CDR1 MNHEY, CDR2 SVGAGI. The CDR3 extends over 14 amino acids. The CDR3 nucleotides are TGTGCCAGCAGTTGGGGGGGGCCAATCTATGGCTACACCTTC. Protein product: CASSWGGPIYGYTF.

The chain is built from TRBV29-1 and TRBJ2-5; D is perhaps TRBD2 (5 bases). V dropped 7 bases and J dropped 4 bases, with 16 bases sitting between them. The CDR3 is made up of 13 amino acids. Germline assignment: CDR1 SQVTM and CDR2 ANQGSEA. The CDR3 sequence is CSAEPSRGETQYF. The CDR3 bases are TGCAGCGCCGAGCCTTCTCGGGGAGAGACCCAGTACTTC.

The gene calls are TRBV5-1 and TRBJ2-5; a weak D match, TRBD2 (5 bases). Germline V lookup: CDR1 SGHRS, CDR2 YFSETQ. The ends were cut back, 2 bases at V and 1 base at J, with 9 bases in the middle. The CDR3 is 14 amino acids. The CDR3 nucleotides are TGCGCCAGCAGCTTAGGACTGTTCCAAGAGACCCAGTACTTC. The encoded protein is CASSLGLFQETQYF.

A single count supports this clone. The chain carries TRBV4-3 and TRBJ2-6, with D tentatively TRBD1 (6 bases). The CDR3 has 18 amino acids. The V gene lost 3 bases and the J gene lost 1 base, with 16 bases spanning the gap. The germline V gene encodes CDR1 LGHNA and CDR2 YSLEER. CDR3 DNA: TGCGCCAGCAGCCATTGGGCCAAACAGGGATCTGGGGCCAACGTCCTGACTTTC. It encodes CASSHWAKQGSGANVLTF.

This chain uses TRBV5-4 with TRBJ1-5; D ambiguous. V lost 3 bases and J lost 0, with 16 bases in between. The germline gives CDR1 SGHNT, CDR2 YYREEE (reference sequence). The CDR3 is made up of 17 amino acids. CDR3 DNA sequence: TGTGCCAGCAGCTCCCCGGGCCCAGACAATAGCAATCAGCCCCAGCATTTT. It specifies CASSSPGPDNSNQPQHF.

The J gene is TRBJ2-2, the V gene TRBV30, with D perhaps TRBD1 (5 bases). V was shortened by 4 bases and J by 3 bases, with 9 bases between the two germline ends. CDR3 length: 13 residues. CDR1 is GTSNPN, CDR2 SVGIG, per germline (reference sequence). The CDR3 region is CAWNRRDTGELFF. As DNA, the CDR3 is TGTGCCTGGAACCGCAGGGACACCGGGGAGCTGTTTTTT.

This clone occurred once. The chain has TRBV29-1 and TRBJ2-7; TRBD1 matches 10 bases. V trimming: 4 bases; J trimming: 1 base; junction bases outside the gene matches: 19. The germline V gene has CDR1 SQVTM and CDR2 ANQGSEA. The CDR3 consists of 19 residues. The CDR3 region is CSVVPRAGTGVLRSYEQYF. DNA for the CDR3: TGCAGCGTTGTCCCTCGAGCCGGGACAGGGGTTCTACGGTCCTACGAGCAGTACTTC.

The sample holds a few counts of this clone. The chain joins TRBV29-1 to TRBJ2-7, with 9 bases fitting TRBD1. Losses at the gene ends were 4 bases for V and 3 bases for J; bases not matched to a gene: 19. Germline V lookup: CDR1 SQVTM, CDR2 ANQGSEA. There are 18 residues in the CDR3. CDR3 residues: CSVVRVTGGFEGLYEQYF. CDR3 DNA sequence: TGCAGCGTTGTTCGGGTGACAGGGGGATTTGAGGGACTCTACGAGCAGTACTTC.

V gene TRBV4-1 combines with J gene TRBJ2-1; D possibly uses TRBD1 or TRBD2 (7 bases each). Looked up from germline, CDR1 is MGHRA and CDR2 is YSYEKL. This CDR3 spans 17 amino acids. Trimming cost V 0 bases and J 5 bases, with 17 bases left between them. CDR3 in DNA: TGCGCCAGCAGCCAAGAATTGGGCAGGGGGGGCAACAATGAGCAGTTCTTC. Protein product: CASSQELGRGGNNEQFF.

This chain uses TRBV11-2 with TRBJ2-5; TRBD1 might be the D (5 bases). This CDR3 spans 14 amino acids. Germline V gene data show CDR1 as SGHAT and CDR2 as FQNNGV. V dropped 7 bases and J dropped 5 bases, with 17 bases sitting between them. The CDR3 nucleotides are TGTGCCAGCAAGCTTAGGGGTGCTCTGGAGACCCAGTACTTC. Translated, it gives CASKLRGALETQYF.

This clone has only one observation. The V and J genes are TRBV11-2 and TRBJ2-5, with a possible D match to TRBD1 (6 bases). This CDR3 comprises 13 residues. Trimming took 5 bases from V and 4 from J, leaving 11 bases between them. CDR1 is SGHAT, CDR2 FQNNGV, per germline. The CDR3 sequence is CASSLRGGETQYF. The CDR3 DNA follows: TGTGCCAGCAGCCTCAGGGGTGGAGAGACCCAGTACTTC.